These 30 T cell receptor beta chains were all obtained from the same sample, sequenced in a study of Graves' ophthalmopathy and Graves' hyperthyroidism. RNA transcripts were the source from which TCR beta CDR3 regions were amplified. First-round RT-PCR used HTBI primers; second-round multiplex PCR followed. Using its own MiXCR run on the multiplex PCR reads, TCRdb lists one record per CDR3 protein. The data hold hundreds of thousands of distinct CDR3 sequences, with 20% to 25% observed a single time. Sequencing was done on a sample of peripheral blood. All receptors derive from a woman between 18 and 30 years old with stable Graves' hyperthyroidism. Some clones in this sample may be carry-over from other donors' samples.

CDR3 sequence (DNA): TGTGCCACCAGTGACCCTAATCAGCCCCAGCATTTT. Its translation: CATSDPNQPQHF. The chain is built from TRBV24-1 and TRBJ1-5; unclear D gene. V lost 4 bases to trimming and J lost 4 bases, with 4 bases between them. Per germline, CDR1 KGHDR and CDR2 SFDVKD. The CDR3 sequence is 12 residues long.

This clonotype was observed many times. The junction and the germline gene differ at one end; a read error may be behind it. This sequence joins TRBV25-1 and TRBJ1-1; 9 bases agree with TRBD1. This CDR3 region has 13 residues. Germline assignment: CDR1 MGHDK and CDR2 SYGVNS. The CDR3: CASRGTGRTEAFF. In nucleotides, the CDR3 is TGCGCCAGCAGAGGGACAGGGAGAACTGAAGCTTTCTTT.

This clonotype was observed a few times. The chain carries TRBV3-1 and TRBJ1-5; D unresolved. Germline V gives CDR1 LGHDT, CDR2 YNNKEL (reference sequence). The ends were cut back, 1 base at V and 7 bases at J, with 14 bases in the middle. CDR3 size: 15 residues. The CDR3 reads CASSQGVRGAQPQHF. The CDR3 DNA reads TGTGCCAGCAGCCAAGGTGTGCGCGGCGCGCAGCCCCAGCATTTT.

The gene calls are TRBV29-1 and TRBJ1-1; possible D gene TRBD1, 6 bases. This CDR3 is built from 13 residues. The germline gives CDR1 SQVTM, CDR2 ANQGSEA. This CDR3 reads CSLRGPGVTEAFF. For the CDR3, the DNA is TGCAGTCTCAGGGGACCGGGGGTCACTGAAGCTTTCTTT.

V gene TRBV5-1 combines with J gene TRBJ2-2; D is uncertain. Germline CDR1 SGHRS, CDR2 YFSETQ. V shed 0 bases and J shed 7 bases, with 7 bases lying between them. The CDR3 length is 13 residues. The DNA of the CDR3 is TGCGCCAGCAGCTTGGTCGGCAACGGGGAGCTGTTTTTT. Translating gives CASSLVGNGELFF.

This rearrangement joins TRBV25-1 to TRBJ1-1, with D possibly matching TRBD1 (5 bases). Germline-derived CDR1 and CDR2 are MGHDK and SYGVNS. This CDR3 is built from 15 residues. The ends were cut back, 1 base at V and 0 bases at J, with 9 bases in the middle. This CDR3 is CASSELGVLNTEAFF. The CDR3 nucleotides are TGTGCCAGCAGTGAATTGGGGGTCCTGAACACTGAAGCTTTCTTT.

At least ten counts were recorded for this clonotype. This sequence joins TRBV12-3 or TRBV12-4 and TRBJ1-2, with D uncertain. This CDR3 has 13 amino acids. Deletions cut 1 base from V and 3 bases from J, with 6 bases between. CDR3 residues: CASSLERDYGYTF. The CDR3 DNA sequence: TGTGCCAGCAGTTTAGAGAGGGACTATGGCTACACCTTC.

This clonotype appeared many times. This rearrangement joins TRBV28 to TRBJ2-6, with D perhaps matching TRBD1 or TRBD2 (5 bases each). This CDR3 region has 15 residues. With 3 bases removed from V and 8 bases from J, the gap between germline ends came to 14 bases. Germline CDR1 is MDHEN and CDR2 is SYDVKM. CDR3 residues: CASSFGGGWPNVLTF. CDR3 coding DNA: TGTGCCAGCAGTTTCGGTGGGGGATGGCCCAACGTCCTGACTTTC. Using reference TRBV28 and TRBJ2-6 for the parts outside the CDR3, the full variable domain is DVKVTQSSRYLVKRTGEKVFLECVQDMDHENMFWYRQDPGLGLRLIYFSYDVKMKEKGDIPEGYSVSREKKERFSLILESASTNQTSMYLCASSFGGGWPNVLTFGAGSRLTVL.

This clonotype was picked up many times. V usage is TRBV12-3 or TRBV12-4 and J usage is TRBJ1-2, with D uncertain. V lost 6 bases, J lost 7 bases, and 12 bases lay in between. CDR3 length: 12 residues. Here the CDR3 reads CASSQQNLGYTF. DNA for the CDR3: TGTGCCAGCAGCCAGCAAAACCTTGGCTACACCTTC.

The rearrangement uses TRBV20-1 and TRBJ2-2, with a possible D match to TRBD1 (5 bases). V was cut by 6 bases and J by 6 bases, with 8 bases left in between. The germline V gene encodes CDR1 DFQATT and CDR2 SNEGSKA (reference sequence). The length of the CDR3 is 11 residues. In DNA, the CDR3 is TGCAGTGCCCAGGGATCCGGGGAGCTGTTTTTT. It specifies CSAQGSGELFF.

The table lists this clonotype with many counts. The gene calls are TRBV19 and TRBJ1-2, with no clear D. Trimming shortened V by 0 bases and J by 2 bases, and 1 base separated the two germline ends. CDR3 length: 12 residues. Germline loops: CDR1 LNHDA, CDR2 SQIVND (reference sequence). The CDR3 bases are TGTGCCAGTAGTATAGACAACTATGGCTACACCTTC. This sequence encodes CASSIDNYGYTF.

This clonotype appeared many times. The rearrangement uses TRBV7-8 and TRBJ1-5; D unresolved. Germline V gene lookup returns CDR1 SGHVS and CDR2 FQNEAQ. Between the trimmed V and J ends, which lost 1 base and 9 bases, there was a span of 10 bases. CDR3 length equals 13 residues. The CDR3 nucleotides read TGTGCCAGCAGCTTAGGAGGGAAGCGGCCCCAGCATTTT. Translating it yields CASSLGGKRPQHF.

Comment on this clonotype: The junction and the germline gene differ at one end; a read error may be behind it. This chain links TRBV4-1 with TRBJ2-3; 7 bases are shared with TRBD2. The length of the CDR3 is 16 residues. The germline gives CDR1 MGHRA, CDR2 YSYEKL. Here the CDR3 reads CASSPNGGDSSDAQYF. The CDR3 DNA sequence: TGCGCCAGCAGCCCTAATGGGGGGGATAGCTCAGATGCGCAGTATTTT.

This clonotype was detected many times. The V and J genes are TRBV19 and TRBJ2-7; D not resolved. The CDR3 contains 13 residues. Between the trimmed V and J ends, which lost 5 bases and 2 bases, there was a span of 10 bases. Germline V gene data show CDR1 as LNHDA and CDR2 as SQIVND (reference sequence). CDR3 nucleotide sequence: TGTGCCAGTAGTGCACCCTATGCCTACGAGCAGTACTTC. Residues: CASSAPYAYEQYF. Variable domain in full (rest from reference TRBV19 and TRBJ2-7): DGGITQSPKYLFRKEGQNVTLSCEQNLNHDAMYWYRQDPGQGLRLIYYSQIVNDFQKGDIAEGYSVSREKKESFPLTVTSAQKNPTAFYLCASSAPYAYEQYFGPGTRLTVT.

This clonotype was observed many times. In DNA form, the CDR3 reads TGTGCCAGCAGCCAAGAACAACTGAACACTGAAGCTTTCTTT. Protein: CASSQEQLNTEAFF. The gene calls are TRBV4-2 and TRBJ1-1; D uncertain. V was clipped by 0 bases and J by 0 bases, with 5 bases between them. The CDR3 is 14 residues long. The germline CDR1 and CDR2 sequences are LGHNA and YNFKEQ.

Ten or more counts support this clonotype. A much larger clone differs by one base, so this may be a read error. The chain has TRBV28 and TRBJ2-5; 12 bases are a match to TRBD1. Germline V gene lookup returns CDR1 MDHEN and CDR2 SYDVKM. V shed 4 bases, J shed 9 bases, and the junction held 12 bases outside the gene matches. The CDR3 has 16 amino acids. The CDR3 spells CASSWGQGARGEAQYF. The CDR3 bases are TGTGCCAGCAGTTGGGGACAGGGGGCGAGGGGTGAGGCCCAGTACTTC. Full variable domain (missing parts from reference TRBV28 and TRBJ2-5): DVKVTQSSRYLVKRTGEKVFLECVQDMDHENMFWYRQDPGLGLRLIYFSYDVKMKEKGDIPEGYSVSREKKERFSLILESASTNQTSMYLCASSWGQGARGEAQYFGPGTRLLVL.

This clonotype was seen at least ten times. The chain carries TRBV29-1 and TRBJ2-7; D not resolved. The CDR3 runs to 12 residues. From germline, CDR1 is SQVTM and CDR2 ANQGSEA. The V gene lost 4 bases and the J gene lost 7 bases, with 14 bases spanning the gap. CDR3 region: CSVAGSPTEQYF. The CDR3 DNA follows: TGCAGCGTTGCGGGTTCGCCTACGGAGCAGTACTTC.

The chain carries TRBV10-2 and TRBJ2-7, with a tentative D call TRBD2 (5 bases). The CDR3 loop spans 14 amino acids. V was pared by 6 bases and J by 6 bases, with 18 bases between. Germline values: CDR1 WSHSY, CDR2 SAAADI. In nucleotides, the CDR3 is TGCGCCAGCAGCCCCTCCGCGGGCTCGGGCGAGCAGTACTTC. Amino acid sequence: CASSPSAGSGEQYF.

V usage is TRBV2 and J usage is TRBJ2-5; a possible D gene is TRBD2 (6 bases). Germline assignment: CDR1 SNHLY and CDR2 FYNNEI. With 4 bases removed from V and 5 bases from J, the gap between germline ends came to 20 bases. This CDR3 has 16 amino acids. CDR3 in amino acids: CASSVGSGRKGETQYF. The CDR3 nucleotides are TGTGCCAGCAGTGTGGGAAGCGGGCGAAAAGGGGAGACCCAGTACTTC.

V and J are TRBV6-1 and TRBJ2-7; 7 bases fit TRBD1. The trim removed 1 base at V and 5 bases at J, leaving 5 bases unmatched. The germline gives CDR1 MNHNS, CDR2 SASEGT. There are 14 residues in the CDR3. In DNA form, the CDR3 reads TGTGCCAGCAGTGAAGGGACAGACAGGGACGAGCAGTACTTC. It encodes CASSEGTDRDEQYF.

In its sample, this clonotype was seen many times. The chain links TRBV27 to TRBJ2-7; no firm D call. Germline V gene sequence: CDR1 MNHEY, CDR2 SMNVEV (reference sequence). The CDR3 is made up of 14 amino acids. V was clipped by 7 bases and J by 7 bases, with 20 bases between them. The DNA for the CDR3 is TGTGCCAGCAACGACAAGGGCCCGCTACGAGAGCAGTACTTC. This gives the protein CASNDKGPLREQYF.

This clonotype was counted only a few times. This may be a read error: a much more frequent sequence differs by one nucleotide. The chain is built from TRBV6-1 and TRBJ2-4; D gene uncertain. This CDR3 is built from 14 residues. Trimming shortened V by 7 bases and J by 6 bases, and 16 bases separated the two germline ends. Germline assignment: CDR1 MNHNS and CDR2 SASEGT. CDR3 sequence reads: CASTLGWAPNIQYF. DNA for the CDR3: TGTGCCAGCACCCTTGGCTGGGCACCAAACATTCAGTACTTC.

This clonotype has at least ten counts. The chain couples TRBV20-1 to TRBJ1-2; no definite D call. Trimming removed 7 bases at V and 2 bases at J, with 20 bases between. The CDR3 covers 15 residues. Germline V gives CDR1 DFQATT, CDR2 SNEGSKA (reference sequence). CDR3 protein: CSVGRLKGSNYGYTF. The CDR3 DNA reads TGCAGTGTGGGTCGACTAAAAGGGTCCAACTATGGCTACACCTTC.

This clonotype was detected once. J is TRBJ2-7 and V is TRBV20-1; D is possibly TRBD2 (6 bases). Trimming cost V 0 bases and J 0 bases, with 12 bases left between them. The CDR3 is made up of 15 amino acids. Per the germline V gene, CDR1 is DFQATT and CDR2 is SNEGSKA (reference sequence). The CDR3 is CSARDLNGSSYEQYF. The DNA of the CDR3 is TGCAGTGCTAGAGATCTCAACGGGAGCTCCTACGAGCAGTACTTC.

This clonotype was detected many times. V and J are TRBV5-1 and TRBJ1-1, with D unclear. This CDR3 contains 16 residues. Germline V gives CDR1 SGHRS, CDR2 YFSETQ. Trimming left V 4 bases short and J 1 base short, with 17 bases between. This chain's CDR3 is CASSPTGGGQNTEAFF. The CDR3 nucleotides read TGCGCCAGCAGCCCGACGGGCGGAGGGCAGAACACTGAAGCTTTCTTT.

This clonotype was recorded many times. This chain uses TRBV6-2 or TRBV6-3 with TRBJ1-1; D remains unclear. V was trimmed by 3 bases and J by 2 bases, leaving 7 bases between them. The CDR3 has 13 amino acids. Germline CDR1 MNHEY, CDR2 SVGEGT. The CDR3 DNA reads TGTGCCAGCAGTTATGTCCAAAACACTGAAGCTTTCTTT. Its translation is CASSYVQNTEAFF.

In its sample, this clonotype was seen a few times. The chain combines TRBV3-1 with TRBJ2-5, with TRBD2 matching over 11 bases. The CDR3 runs to 16 residues. CDR1 LGHDT and CDR2 YNNKEL come from the germline V gene (reference sequence). V shed 5 bases, J shed 3 bases, and the junction held 8 bases outside the gene matches. CDR3 sequence reads: CASSYTSGGREETQYF. The DNA of the CDR3 is TGTGCCAGCAGCTACACTAGCGGGGGCCGCGAAGAGACCCAGTACTTC.

This clonotype was recorded a few times. At one of its ends the junction is not consistent with the germline gene, which may arise from a read error. The genes are TRBV4-1 and TRBJ1-1; D remains unclear. Germline assignment: CDR1 MGHRA and CDR2 YSYEKL. The CDR3 loop spans 14 amino acids. The DNA of the CDR3 is TGCGCCATCAGCCAAGGGCAGATGAACACTGAAGCTTTCTTT. This codes for CAISQGQMNTEAFF.

The chain is built from TRBV6-1 and TRBJ1-3; D not certain. Germline V gene sequence: CDR1 MNHNS, CDR2 SASEGT. With 4 bases removed from V and 4 bases from J, the gap between germline ends came to 14 bases. The CDR3 covers 15 residues. CDR3 in DNA: TGTGCCAGCAGTGCTACGGAAGGGTTCGGAAACACCATATATTTT. Protein product: CASSATEGFGNTIYF.

As to this clonotype: A read error may be the cause here, since a much bigger clone is one base away. V is TRBV6-1 and J is TRBJ1-2; 9 nucleotides agree with TRBD1. This CDR3 comprises 13 residues. The V and J ends lost 2 bases and 6 bases, in that order; junction bases with no gene match: 1. CDR1 and CDR2 (germline): MNHNS, SASEGT. This chain's CDR3 is CASSEWTGDGYTF. In nucleotides, the CDR3 is TGTGCCAGCAGTGAATGGACAGGGGATGGCTACACCTTC.